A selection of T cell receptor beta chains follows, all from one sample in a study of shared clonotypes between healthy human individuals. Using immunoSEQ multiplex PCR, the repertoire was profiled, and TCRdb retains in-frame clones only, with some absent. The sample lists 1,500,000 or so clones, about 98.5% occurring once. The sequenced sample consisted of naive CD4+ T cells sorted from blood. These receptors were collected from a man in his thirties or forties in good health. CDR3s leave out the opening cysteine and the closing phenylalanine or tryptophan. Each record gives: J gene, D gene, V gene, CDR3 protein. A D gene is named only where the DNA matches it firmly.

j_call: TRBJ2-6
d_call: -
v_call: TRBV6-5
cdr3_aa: AISASGANVLT

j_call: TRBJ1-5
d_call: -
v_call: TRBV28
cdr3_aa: ASSEPGEGGQPQH

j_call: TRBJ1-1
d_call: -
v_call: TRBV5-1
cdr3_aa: ASNPGPANTEAF

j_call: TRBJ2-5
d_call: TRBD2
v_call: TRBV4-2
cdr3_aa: ASSQAPAGGPQETQY

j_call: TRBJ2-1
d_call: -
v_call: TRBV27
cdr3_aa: ASSFWRGTYNEQF

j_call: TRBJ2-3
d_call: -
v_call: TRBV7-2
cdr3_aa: ASSLRPSGLPTDTQY

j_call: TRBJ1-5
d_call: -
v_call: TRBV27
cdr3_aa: ASSPGQFHQPQH

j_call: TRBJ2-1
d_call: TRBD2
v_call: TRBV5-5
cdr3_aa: ASSSYSGRALVWQF

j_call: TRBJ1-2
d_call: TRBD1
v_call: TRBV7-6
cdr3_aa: ASSFGQGAKGYT

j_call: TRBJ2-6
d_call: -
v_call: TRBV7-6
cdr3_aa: ASSLAGGTGANVLT

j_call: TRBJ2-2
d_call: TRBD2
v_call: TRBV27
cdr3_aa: ASSLSLRTSGNTGELF

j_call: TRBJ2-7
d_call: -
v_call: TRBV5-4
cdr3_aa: ASSFRDQQY